The sequence of this T cell receptor (beta chain) was determined in a study of PD-1 blockade in classical Hodgkin lymphoma. Assay: immunoSEQ multiplex PCR; the TCRdb copy retains only in-frame clones and omits some. The table records tens of thousands of clones, 93% of them present only once. The germline CDR1 and CDR2 sequences are SGHDN and FVKESK. This CDR3 has 16 residues. The V gene end was trimmed by 1 base and the J gene end by 0 bases; junction bases not matched to a gene: 5. Each patient experienced a relapse that followed autologous stem cell transplantation, and brentuximab vedotin exposure varied. General observations from the study: Those starting nivolumab under 1 year post-ASCT were excluded. Complete responders possessed baseline diversity comparable to newly diagnosed patients. While CD8+ TCR diversity did not rise significantly by C4D1, CD4+ TCR diversity did. Relapsed/refractory patients reportedly had the lowest baseline TCR diversity, below newly diagnosed patients, who were below healthy donors.

Regarding this clone: Antigen unknown.

This TCR derives from a human donor with classical Hodgkin lymphoma. The chain recombines TRBV14 with TRBJ2-7; 8 bases line up with TRBD2. Here the sequenced sample was peripheral blood mononuclear cells (PBMCs), taken at baseline. The CDR3 DNA is TGTGCCAGCAGCCAAGTAGCGGGGACTACCTCCTACGAGCAGTACTTC. Residues: CASSQVAGTTSYEQYF.